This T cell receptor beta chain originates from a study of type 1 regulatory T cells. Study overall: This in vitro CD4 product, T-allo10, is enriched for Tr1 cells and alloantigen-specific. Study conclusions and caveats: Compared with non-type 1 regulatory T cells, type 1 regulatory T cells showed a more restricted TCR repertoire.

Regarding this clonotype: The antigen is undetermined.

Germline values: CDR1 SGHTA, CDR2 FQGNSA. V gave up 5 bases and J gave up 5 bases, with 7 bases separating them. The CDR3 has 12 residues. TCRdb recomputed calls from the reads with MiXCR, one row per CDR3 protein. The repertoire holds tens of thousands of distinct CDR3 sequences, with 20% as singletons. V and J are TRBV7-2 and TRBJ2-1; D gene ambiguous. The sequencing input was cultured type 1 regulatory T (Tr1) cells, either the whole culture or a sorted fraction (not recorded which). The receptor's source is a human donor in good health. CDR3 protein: CASSPPNNEQFF. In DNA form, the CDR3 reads TGTGCCAGCAGCCCCCCGAACAATGAGCAGTTCTTC.